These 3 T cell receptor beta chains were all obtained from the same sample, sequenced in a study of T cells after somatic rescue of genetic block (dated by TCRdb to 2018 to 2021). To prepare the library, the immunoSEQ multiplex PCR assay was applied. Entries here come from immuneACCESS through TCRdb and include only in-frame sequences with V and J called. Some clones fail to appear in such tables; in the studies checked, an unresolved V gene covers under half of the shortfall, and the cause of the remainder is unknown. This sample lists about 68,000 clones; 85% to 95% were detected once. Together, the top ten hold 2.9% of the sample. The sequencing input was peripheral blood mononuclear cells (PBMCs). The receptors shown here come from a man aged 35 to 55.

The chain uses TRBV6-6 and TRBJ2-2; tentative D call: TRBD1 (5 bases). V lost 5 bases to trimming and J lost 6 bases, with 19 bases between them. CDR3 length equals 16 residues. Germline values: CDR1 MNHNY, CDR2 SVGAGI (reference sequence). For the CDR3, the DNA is TGTGCCAGCAGTACTGCCTCGGCAGCGACAGCCGGGGAGCTGTTTTTT. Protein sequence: CASSTASAATAGELFF.

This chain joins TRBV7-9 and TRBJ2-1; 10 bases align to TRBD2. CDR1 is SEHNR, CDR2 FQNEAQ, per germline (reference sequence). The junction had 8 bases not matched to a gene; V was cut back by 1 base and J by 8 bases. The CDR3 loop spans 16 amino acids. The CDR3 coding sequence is TGTGCCAGCAGCTTAGGTAAAGCGGGGGGGTTCTATGAGCAGTTCTTC. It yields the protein CASSLGKAGGFYEQFF.

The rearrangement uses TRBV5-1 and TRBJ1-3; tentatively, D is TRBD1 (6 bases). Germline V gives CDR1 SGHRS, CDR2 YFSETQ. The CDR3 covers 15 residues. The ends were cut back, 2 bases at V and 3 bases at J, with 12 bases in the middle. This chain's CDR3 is CASSFRGDLGNTIYF. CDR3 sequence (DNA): TGCGCCAGCAGCTTCAGGGGCGATCTTGGAAACACCATATATTTT.